The 23 T cell receptor beta chains reported below all come from one sample, sequenced in a study of blood T cell repertoires in COVID-19. Measured with immunoSEQ multiplex PCR; TCRdb has only the in-frame clones, and not every one. This sample has 140,000 to 150,000 clones, with roughly 90% found just once. The sample consisted of PBMCs or T cells enriched from blood (not recorded which). These TCRs come from a woman aged 25 to 45 with acute COVID-19.

V is TRBV3-1 (or the pseudogene TRBV3-2) and J is TRBJ2-1; D not resolved. The CDR3 contains 13 residues. V was cut by 3 bases and J by 7 bases, with 10 bases left in between. Germline V gene data show CDR1 as LGHDT and CDR2 as YNNKEL (reference sequence). The DNA for the CDR3 is TGTGCCAGCAGCCAGGAAGACTGGAATGAGCAGTTCTTC. Protein product: CASSQEDWNEQFF.

This clone came up a few times. The junction shows a germline mismatch at one end, possibly a read error. This chain uses TRBV5-1 with TRBJ2-7; D possibly corresponds to TRBD2 (5 bases). The CDR3 consists of 13 residues. The germline V gene has CDR1 SGHRS and CDR2 YFSETQ. For the CDR3, the DNA is TGCGCCAGCAGCTTGGGGGGAGCCTACGCGCAGTACTTC. It specifies CASSLGGAYAQYF.

The chain recombines TRBV5-1 with TRBJ1-2, with 9 bases that match TRBD1. Per germline, CDR1 SGHRS and CDR2 YFSETQ. The V and J ends lost 0 bases and 6 bases, in that order; junction bases with no gene match: 0. The CDR3 has 13 amino acids. In DNA form, the CDR3 reads TGCGCCAGCAGCTTGGGGACAGGGGATGGCTACACCTTC. It codes for CASSLGTGDGYTF.

The chain links TRBV7-2 to TRBJ1-3, with D possibly matching TRBD1 (6 bases). The CDR3 contains 15 residues. The germline V and J ends were trimmed by 0 bases and 0 bases, with 6 bases remaining between them. Germline V gene data show CDR1 as SGHTA and CDR2 as FQGNSA. The CDR3 protein is CASSLAGGSGNTIYF. CDR3 DNA sequence: TGTGCCAGCAGCTTAGCAGGGGGCTCTGGAAACACCATATATTTT.

Regarding this clone: The same CDR3 is also encoded by other DNA sequences in this sample. The V call is TRBV18, the J call TRBJ1-4, with D hard to call. V was cut by 2 bases and J by 4 bases, with 8 bases left in between. The CDR3 totals 14 residues. Germline values: CDR1 KGHSH, CDR2 LQKENI. CDR3 sequence: CASSPGASNEKLFF. The CDR3 DNA sequence: TGTGCCAGCTCACCAGGTGCGAGTAATGAAAAACTGTTTTTT.

The chain links TRBV7-2 to TRBJ1-2, with D possibly being TRBD1 (6 bases). The CDR3 is made up of 15 amino acids. From germline, CDR1 is SGHTA and CDR2 FQGNSA. With 1 base removed from V and 7 bases from J, the gap between germline ends came to 16 bases. CDR3 DNA: TGTGCCAGCAGCTTAGGGGTAGGGACACAGGGTGGCTACACCTTC. This gives the protein CASSLGVGTQGGYTF.

The CDR3, as DNA: TGTGCCACCGGGGACAATTGGCTTCAGGAGCAGTACTTC. This sequence encodes CATGDNWLQEQYF. The chain employs TRBV15 and TRBJ2-7; tentative D call: TRBD1 (6 bases). V lost 8 bases to trimming and J lost 7 bases, with 18 bases between them. The CDR3 is 13 amino acids. CDR1 and CDR2 from the germline V gene are LNHNV and YYDKDF (reference sequence).

This chain uses TRBV28 with TRBJ1-3; 12 bases line up with TRBD1. Losses at the gene ends were 10 bases for V and 3 bases for J; bases not matched to a gene: 10. The CDR3 contains 16 residues. CDR1 is MDHEN, CDR2 SYDVKM, per germline. CDR3: CAITSGQGALGNTIYF. The CDR3 DNA follows: TGTGCCATCACTTCGGGACAGGGGGCGCTTGGAAACACCATATATTTT.

The J gene is TRBJ1-3, the V gene TRBV7-2, with 8 bases fitting TRBD1. Germline-derived CDR1 and CDR2 are SGHTA and FQGNSA. Losses at the gene ends were 5 bases for V and 3 bases for J; bases not matched to a gene: 3. This CDR3 is 14 amino acids long. CDR3 in amino acids: CASSPDRVGNTIYF. CDR3 bases: TGTGCCAGCAGCCCGGACAGGGTTGGAAACACCATATATTTT.

This chain links TRBV19 with TRBJ1-5; weak D call: TRBD1 (5 bases). CDR1 and CDR2 (germline): LNHDA, SQIVND (reference sequence). The CDR3 contains 14 residues. Trimming cost V 5 bases and J 6 bases, with 14 bases left between them. CDR3 residues: CASSPGGYGQPQHF. As DNA, the CDR3 is TGTGCCAGTAGTCCGGGGGGGTACGGTCAGCCCCAGCATTTT.

This chain uses TRBV10-3 with TRBJ2-3; TRBD2 agrees at 13 bases. In germline, CDR1 is ENHRY, CDR2 SYGVKD. The CDR3 totals 17 residues. Trimming at V came to 3 bases and at J to 3 bases, leaving 6 bases not matched to a gene. The CDR3 sequence is CAISERTSGSGTDTQYF. CDR3 nucleotide sequence: TGTGCCATCAGTGAAAGGACTAGCGGGAGCGGAACAGATACGCAGTATTTT.

V usage is TRBV29-1 and J usage is TRBJ1-3; D is undetermined. CDR1 is SQVTM and CDR2 is ANQGSEA in the germline V gene. The CDR3 runs to 15 residues. V was cut by 3 bases and J by 4 bases, with 16 bases left in between. CDR3: CSVEAPYSTGNTIYF. CDR3 sequence (DNA): TGCAGCGTTGAGGCCCCTTACAGCACAGGAAACACCATATATTTT.

The V call is TRBV9, the J call TRBJ2-7; TRBD1 matches 10 bases. The CDR3 runs 14 residues. Trimming removed 0 bases from V and 3 bases from J; junction bases left unmatched: 0. Germline V gene lookup returns CDR1 SGDLS and CDR2 YYNGEE. For the CDR3, the DNA is TGTGCCAGCAGCGTAGGGGACAGGGGCTACGAGCAGTACTTC. The encoded protein is CASSVGDRGYEQYF.

This clone was seen only once. CDR3 DNA sequence: TGTGCCACCAGGGACACACTCTCCTACGAGCAGTACTTC. Protein product: CATRDTLSYEQYF. The chain joins TRBV28 to TRBJ2-7; D is perhaps TRBD1 (6 bases). V dropped 10 bases and J dropped 0 bases, with 13 bases sitting between them. The CDR3 runs 13 residues. The germline CDR1 and CDR2 sequences are MDHEN and SYDVKM. Variable domain in full (rest from reference TRBV28 and TRBJ2-7): DVKVTQSSRYLVKRTGEKVFLECVQDMDHENMFWYRQDPGLGLRLIYFSYDVKMKEKGDIPEGYSVSREKKERFSLILESASTNQTSMYLCATRDTLSYEQYFGPGTRLTVT.

The chain employs TRBV5-1 and TRBJ1-2; 11 positions match TRBD1. Per the germline V gene, CDR1 is SGHRS and CDR2 is YFSETQ. The CDR3 loop spans 14 amino acids. J gave up 4 bases and V 6 bases, and 5 bases lay outside the gene matches. Here the CDR3 DNA reads TGCGCCAGCAACCCCGGGACAGGGGGCTATGGCTACACCTTC. This sequence encodes CASNPGTGGYGYTF.

This chain links TRBV11-2 with TRBJ2-3; 8 bases are shared with TRBD1. The CDR3 consists of 15 residues. V dropped 0 bases and J dropped 9; count of bases not matched to a gene: 8. Germline values: CDR1 SGHAT, CDR2 FQNNGV. The CDR3 loop reads CASSLEAGGTGTQYF. The DNA for the CDR3 is TGTGCCAGCAGCTTAGAGGCAGGGGGCACAGGAACGCAGTATTTT.

This clone was counted a single time. The rearrangement links TRBV11-2 to TRBJ2-1; 9 bases agree with TRBD2. This CDR3 is 17 amino acids long. V was pared by 3 bases and J by 0 bases, with 6 bases of the junction left unmatched. The V gene's germline CDR1 is SGHAT and CDR2 FQNNGV. The CDR3 DNA follows: TGTGCCAGCAGCTTTACTAGCGGGTGGAGCTCCTACAATGAGCAGTTCTTC. Protein: CASSFTSGWSSYNEQFF.

This rearrangement joins TRBV7-2 to TRBJ1-1, with 7 positions matching TRBD1. Germline loops: CDR1 SGHTA, CDR2 FQGNSA. The length of the CDR3 is 14 residues. The ends lost 3 bases at V and 3 bases at J; junction bases unmatched: 4. The CDR3: CASSFAGQYTEAFF. The CDR3 DNA reads TGTGCCAGCAGCTTCGCGGGACAGTACACTGAAGCTTTCTTT.

The CDR3: CASSFTDRAYGYTF. DNA for the CDR3: TGTGCCAGCAGCTTCACGGACAGGGCCTATGGCTACACCTTC. The chain employs TRBV6-2 or TRBV6-3 and TRBJ1-2; 8 bases map to TRBD1. Looked up from germline, CDR1 is MNHEY and CDR2 is SVGEGT. The CDR3 is 14 residues long. The V and J ends lost 6 bases and 4 bases, in that order; junction bases with no gene match: 7.

The chain couples TRBV6-5 to TRBJ2-7; 14 nucleotides line up with TRBD2. Germline V lookup: CDR1 MNHEY, CDR2 SVGAGI. The junction had 5 bases not matched to a gene; V was cut back by 0 bases and J by 7 bases. The CDR3 loop spans 16 amino acids. The CDR3 DNA is TGTGCCAGCAGTTACTCGGGACTAGCGGGGGACGGGGAGCAGTACTTC. Its protein is CASSYSGLAGDGEQYF.

The rearrangement uses TRBV6-2 or TRBV6-3 and TRBJ1-2; 9 bases agree with TRBD1. Per germline, CDR1 MNHEY and CDR2 SVGEGT. The CDR3 runs to 17 residues. V was clipped by 4 bases and J by 7 bases; unmatched bases: 16. CDR3 residues: CASSSQTGGMRLGGYTF. The CDR3 coding sequence is TGTGCCAGCAGTTCTCAGACAGGGGGAATGAGGCTCGGTGGCTACACCTTC.

This chain joins TRBV5-4 and TRBJ2-7, with D hard to call. V lost 0 bases to trimming and J lost 0 bases, with 22 bases between them. Germline CDR1 is SGHNT and CDR2 is YYREEE (reference sequence). The CDR3 runs 19 residues. The CDR3 spells CASSLGPPQRSQGSYEQYF. CDR3 coding DNA: TGTGCCAGCAGCTTGGGACCCCCCCAGCGATCCCAAGGCTCCTACGAGCAGTACTTC.

This chain connects TRBV29-1 to TRBJ1-2; D call uncertain. CDR3 length equals 17 residues. The V end was cut by 1 base, the J end by 5 bases, with 23 bases between. The germline V gene has CDR1 SQVTM and CDR2 ANQGSEA. This CDR3 reads CSVEAGTRLDAGYGYTF. The CDR3 coding sequence is TGCAGCGTTGAAGCGGGTACTCGGCTGGACGCGGGGTATGGCTACACCTTC.